This TCR beta chain was sequenced during a study of cytomegalovirus exposure and HLA in healthy donors. The wider study: Sequencing of about 200 million T cells in an earlier analysis found some 100 million unique TCR beta sequences.

In the case of this clone: The antigen is undetermined.

Trimming removed 0 bases at V and 1 base at J, with 10 bases between. The CDR3 spans 15 residues. In germline, CDR1 is MNHEY, CDR2 SVGAGI. PCR primers comprised 60 Vbeta and 13 Jbeta primers. As originally analysed: An analysis performed later counted roughly 80 million unique TCR beta chains (roughly 11 million of them shared). TCRdb keeps only in-frame clones here, not all; method: immunoSEQ multiplex PCR. V and J calls and clone size come straight from that table; D and trimming were deduced from the DNA. The sample consists of under 200,000 clones, around 75% of them appearing once. General observations from the study: Most of the TCR beta V segments (in an earlier analysis) were productive either about 87% or about 30% of the time.

Sequenced material: PBMCs. This clonotype originated in a human donor in good health. V and J are TRBV6-5 and TRBJ2-7; possible D gene TRBD1, 5 bases. This CDR3 reads CASSYSMAGSYEQYF. The CDR3 DNA reads TGTGCCAGCAGTTACTCGATGGCAGGGTCCTACGAGCAGTACTTC.